A single sample gave rise to the 23 T cell receptor beta chains below, sequenced in a study of tumor and adjacent non-tumor tissue in lung cancer. This sample's RNA came from whole unsorted tissue. The library came from three nested PCR rounds adapted from ARM-PCR protocols. TCRdb re-called the multiplex PCR reads with MiXCR, one entry per CDR3 protein. The sample carries 55,000 to 70,000 distinct CDR3 sequences, approximately 63% recorded once. Sequencing was performed on lung tumor tissue. These receptors came from a man in his fifties with non-small cell lung cancer.

In its sample, this clonotype was seen a few times. This chain joins TRBV7-9 and TRBJ2-4; a possible D gene is TRBD2 (7 bases). The germline gives CDR1 SEHNR, CDR2 FQNEAQ (reference sequence). The CDR3 loop spans 17 amino acids. Trimming removed 3 bases at V and 3 bases at J, with 18 bases between. The CDR3 coding sequence is TGTGCCAGCAGCTTTTTTGGGGGGGGCCCTATCAAAAACATTCAGTACTTC. Translating gives CASSFFGGGPIKNIQYF.

To note about this clonotype: A single base separates this from a much larger clone, so it may be a read error. The chain is built from TRBV7-2 and TRBJ2-7; D not resolved. Germline CDR1 reads SGHTA; CDR2 reads FQGNSA. The CDR3 is 12 residues long. DNA of the CDR3: TGTGCCTGCAGCTTAGGGTATCCAGAGCAGTACTTC. It yields the protein CACSLGYPEQYF.

Comments on this clonotype: With a much larger clone just one base away, this may be a read error. CDR3 coding DNA: TGTGCCATCACTTCGGGGGGGCCGAATCAGCCCCAGCATTTT. Amino acid sequence: CAITSGGPNQPQHF. The J gene is TRBJ1-5, the V gene TRBV10-3, with a weak D call TRBD1 (6 bases). The CDR3 covers 14 residues. V was trimmed by 7 bases and J by 4 bases, leaving 14 bases between them. Germline V gene data show CDR1 as ENHRY and CDR2 as SYGVKD.

This clonotype has just a few counts. One base away lies a much larger clone, so this may be a sequencing read error. This CDR3 reads CAWSVRRINNEQFF. Written as DNA, the CDR3 is TGTGCCTGGAGTGTAAGGCGAATAAACAATGAGCAGTTCTTC. V gene TRBV30 combines with J gene TRBJ2-1, with unresolved D. Germline V gene data show CDR1 as GTSNPN and CDR2 as SVGIG (reference sequence). This CDR3 region has 14 residues. The V gene lost 0 bases and the J gene lost 5 bases, with 11 bases spanning the gap.

Notes on this clonotype: At one end, the junction sequence differs from germline, possibly due to a read error. This chain joins TRBV10-3 and TRBJ2-5; D is uncertain. Germline-derived CDR1 and CDR2 are ENHRY and SYGVKD. This CDR3 has 14 amino acids. CDR3 in amino acids: CTISEDTDQETQYF. The CDR3 bases are TGTACCATCAGTGAAGACACAGACCAAGAGACCCAGTATTTC.

The chain couples TRBV12-3 or TRBV12-4 to TRBJ2-7; 7 bases are shared with TRBD1. The CDR3 runs to 12 residues. The CDR3 region has the DNA TGTGCAACCAGGGGACAGTGCTACGAGCAGTACTTC. Its translation is CATRGQCYEQYF.

This clonotype has only one observation. Possible read error: a much larger clone is one base away. The J gene is TRBJ1-1, the V gene TRBV4-1, with TRBD1 matching over 10 bases. This CDR3 has 12 residues. Germline V CDR1 and CDR2: MGHRA, YSYEKL. CDR3 DNA sequence: TGCACCAGCAGCCTCGGGACAGGGGAGGCTTTCTTT. Translated, it gives CTSSLGTGEAFF.

On this clonotype itself: At one end the junction does not follow the germline gene, possibly because of a read error. The chain recombines TRBV11-2 with TRBJ1-6; no firm D call. Germline lookup yields CDR1 SGHAT and CDR2 FQNNGV. This CDR3 is 15 amino acids long. Here the CDR3 reads CASGLSFLASSPLHF. The CDR3 DNA reads TGTGCCAGCGGCTTAAGTTTTCTGGCGAGTTCACCTCTCCACTTT.

With respect to this clonotype: Compared with germline, one end of the junction differs, possibly owing to a read error. The chain couples TRBV4-2 to TRBJ2-3; D may be TRBD2 (6 bases). The CDR3 sequence is 18 residues long. Germline lookup yields CDR1 LGHNA and CDR2 YNFKEQ. The CDR3 region has the DNA TGTGCGAGCAGCCAAGATGTGTCCAGGGCTAGCGCAACAGATATGCAGTATTTT. Protein product: CASSQDVSRASATDMQYF.

This clonotype was picked up many times. The V call is TRBV12-3 or TRBV12-4, the J call TRBJ1-3; tentative D call: TRBD1 (5 bases). The V gene lost 0 bases and the J gene lost 4 bases, with 13 bases spanning the gap. This CDR3 region has 16 residues. The CDR3 DNA reads TGTGCCAGCAGTTTAGCGGGCAGGGCAGGCGGAAACACCATATATTTT. Its translation: CASSLAGRAGGNTIYF.

This clonotype was detected once. Being one base from a much bigger clone, this may be a read error. The rearrangement joins TRBV12-3 or TRBV12-4 to TRBJ2-3; a weak D match, TRBD2 (6 bases). This CDR3 spans 16 amino acids. Trimming took off 10 bases at V and 0 bases at J, with 20 bases between the two ends. CDR3 DNA sequence: TGTGCCATCACGCGCCCTCCAGCGGGTAGCACAGATACGCAGTATTTT. Amino acid sequence: CAITRPPAGSTDTQYF.

The table lists this clonotype with a few counts. V and J are TRBV18 and TRBJ1-1; the D is unclear. Germline V gene lookup returns CDR1 KGHSH and CDR2 LQKENI. V gave up 6 bases and J gave up 1 base, with 6 bases separating them. The CDR3 spans 12 residues. CDR3 sequence reads: CASSQRNTEAFF. CDR3 in DNA: TGTGCCAGCTCCCAAAGGAACACTGAAGCTTTCTTT. Full variable domain (remainder filled in from reference TRBV18 and TRBJ1-1): NAGVMQNPRHLVRRRGQEARLRCSPMKGHSHVYWYRQLPEEGLKFMVYLQKENIIDESGMPKERFSAEFPKEGPSILRIQQVVRGDSAAYFCASSQRNTEAFFGQGTRLTVV.

This clonotype was recorded at least ten times. The V and J genes are TRBV6-1 and TRBJ1-2; D is ambiguous. The CDR3 is 14 residues long. Trimming shortened V by 4 bases and J by 4 bases, and 13 bases separated the two germline ends. Germline V lookup: CDR1 MNHNS, CDR2 SASEGT. As DNA, the CDR3 is TGTGCCAGCAGTGTCCGCGGGGTGGTCTATGGCTACACCTTC. Its translation is CASSVRGVVYGYTF.

This chain uses TRBV5-5 with TRBJ1-5; tentative D call: TRBD1 (6 bases). This CDR3 contains 17 residues. From germline, CDR1 is SGHKS and CDR2 YYEKEE (reference sequence). Trimming removed 0 bases from V and 3 bases from J, with 16 bases in between. CDR3 DNA sequence: TGTGCCAGCAGCTTGGTCGGGACAAGGGGATTCAATCAGCCCCAGCATTTT. The encoded protein is CASSLVGTRGFNQPQHF.

The gene calls are TRBV11-3 and TRBJ1-1; D not certain. Germline-derived CDR1 and CDR2 are SGHNT and YENEEA. The CDR3 sequence is 13 residues long. CDR3 bases: TGTACCAACAGCCCCGGAGAGGAGGTCGAAGCTTTCTTT. Amino acids: CTNSPGEEVEAFF.

This clonotype was detected once. Germline is not matched at one junction end, which may reflect a read error. This chain connects TRBV28 to TRBJ2-1; TRBD1 matches at 10 bases. Germline-derived CDR1 and CDR2 are MDHEN and SYDVKM. CDR3 length: 15 residues. CDR3 sequence reads: CASSSGTGAGNDQFF. The CDR3 bases are TGTGCCAGCAGCTCCGGGACAGGGGCAGGTAATGACCAGTTTTTC.

V is TRBV5-1 and J is TRBJ2-7, with 9 bases fitting TRBD1. The length of the CDR3 is 15 residues. CDR1 and CDR2 from the germline V gene are SGHRS and YFSETQ. The V gene end was trimmed by 3 bases and the J gene end by 4 bases; junction bases not matched to a gene: 8. In DNA, the CDR3 is TGCGCCAGCAGCTACTCGGGACAGGGCAAATACGAGCAGTACTTC. Protein product: CASSYSGQGKYEQYF.

About this clonotype: No conserved phenylalanine or tryptophan ends this CDR3, so it is likely a read error. This chain links TRBV29-1 with TRBJ1-2; possible D gene TRBD1, 5 bases. The V gene lost 4 bases and the J gene lost 8 bases, with 20 bases spanning the gap. Per the germline V gene, CDR1 is SQVTM and CDR2 is ANQGSEA. This CDR3 has 14 amino acids. The CDR3 DNA reads as TGCAGCGTTGGGGGGACGGCCGCTAGCTCAGGCTACACCATC. Its translation is CSVGGTAASSGYTI.

On this clonotype itself: Mismatch with germline at one junction end may stem from a read error. J is TRBJ2-1 and V is TRBV4-2; no reliable D call. The CDR3 loop spans 15 amino acids. Germline V gives CDR1 LGHNA, CDR2 YNFKEQ. The chain's CDR3 is CASSQGWGTYNEQFF. The DNA of the CDR3 is TGTGCCAGCAGCCAAGGGTGGGGAACCTACAACGAGCAGTTCTTC.

This clonotype was picked up a small number of times. The CDR3 DNA is TGCAGTGTTAGTCCTCTCGGTCGCAGCTCCTACAATGAGCAGTTCTTC. Protein: CSVSPLGRSSYNEQFF. This chain connects TRBV20-1 to TRBJ2-1, with D uncertain. CDR3 length: 16 amino acids. V shed 7 bases and J shed 0 bases, with 19 bases lying between them. Germline V gene data show CDR1 as DFQATT and CDR2 as SNEGSKA (reference sequence).

This clonotype showed up just a few times. Given the absence of the conserved phenylalanine or tryptophan at the CDR3 end, a read error is likely. The rearrangement uses TRBV6-5 and TRBJ2-3; D possibly corresponds to TRBD1 (5 bases). Per germline, CDR1 MNHEY and CDR2 SVGAGI. This CDR3 is built from 13 residues. The CDR3 sequence: CAISLTDTDTQYS. For the CDR3, the DNA is TGTGCCATCAGTTTGACAGACACAGATACGCAGTATTCT.

The chain has TRBV7-8 and TRBJ2-3; 15 bases are a match to TRBD2. This CDR3 has 16 amino acids. The V gene end was trimmed by 4 bases and the J gene end by 4 bases; junction bases not matched to a gene: 3. From germline, CDR1 is SGHVS and CDR2 FQNEAQ. The CDR3 DNA reads as TGTGCCAGCAGCTCGGGACTAGCGGGGGGCCCAGATACGCAGTATTTT. This translates into CASSSGLAGGPDTQYF.

With regard to this clonotype: A much larger clone lies one base from this, so it may be a read error. This chain links TRBV18 with TRBJ1-1; 7 bases match TRBD1. Trimming removed 0 bases from V and 2 bases from J; junction bases left unmatched: 6. The germline CDR1 and CDR2 sequences are KGHSH and LQKENI. The CDR3 has 16 residues. CDR3 in amino acids: CASSPPGRGANTEAFF. The CDR3 DNA reads as TGTGCCAGCTCACCACCGGGCAGGGGGGCCAACACTGAAGCTTTCTTT.